The present T cell receptor (beta chain) was sequenced within a study of cytomegalovirus exposure and HLA in healthy donors. Findings of the study overall: V- and J-gene trimming in TCR beta was tied to a missense DCLRE1C variant by an analysis performed later.

The germline V gene encodes CDR1 SGHDT and CDR2 YYEEEE. V shed 4 bases and J shed 14 bases, with 27 bases lying between them. This CDR3 comprises 16 residues. To note about this clone: What it binds is not known.

60 Vbeta and 13 Jbeta primers were used in PCR. TCRdb's table, derived via immunoSEQ multiplex PCR, lists solely in-frame clones and lacks some. The sample gives more than 95,000 clones, approximately 87% of which show up once; roughly 20% is in the top ten. The sample comprised PBMCs. The rearrangement links TRBV5-6 to TRBJ1-4, with TRBD1 as a possible D gene (6 bases). This TCR came from a young man in good health and CMV-seropositive. Written as DNA, the CDR3 is TGTGCCAGCAGCGCAGAGGTTGGTCAGGGGCCGCGAGCGCTGTTTTTT. It encodes CASSAEVGQGPRALFF. The full variable domain, with the rest looked up from reference TRBV5-6 and TRBJ1-4, is DAGVTQSPTHLIKTRGQQVTLRCSPKSGHDTVSWYQQALGQGPQFIFQYYEEEERQRGNFPDRFSGHQFPNYSSELNVNALLLGDSALYLCASSAEVGQGPRALFFGSGTQLSVL.